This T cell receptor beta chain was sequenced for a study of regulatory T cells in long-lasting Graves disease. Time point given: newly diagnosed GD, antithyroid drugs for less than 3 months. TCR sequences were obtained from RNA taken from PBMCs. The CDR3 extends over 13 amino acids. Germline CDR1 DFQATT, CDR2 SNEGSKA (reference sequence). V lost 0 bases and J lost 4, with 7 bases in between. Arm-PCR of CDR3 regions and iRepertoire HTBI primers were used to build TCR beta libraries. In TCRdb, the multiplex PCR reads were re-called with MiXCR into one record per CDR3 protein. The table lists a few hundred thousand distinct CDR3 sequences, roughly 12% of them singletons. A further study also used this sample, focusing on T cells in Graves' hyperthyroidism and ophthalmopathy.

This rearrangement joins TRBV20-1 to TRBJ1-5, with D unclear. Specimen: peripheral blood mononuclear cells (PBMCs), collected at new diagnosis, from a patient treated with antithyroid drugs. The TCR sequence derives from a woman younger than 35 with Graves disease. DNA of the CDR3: TGCAGTGCTAGAGATGACACAAATCAGCCCCAGCATTTT. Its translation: CSARDDTNQPQHF.